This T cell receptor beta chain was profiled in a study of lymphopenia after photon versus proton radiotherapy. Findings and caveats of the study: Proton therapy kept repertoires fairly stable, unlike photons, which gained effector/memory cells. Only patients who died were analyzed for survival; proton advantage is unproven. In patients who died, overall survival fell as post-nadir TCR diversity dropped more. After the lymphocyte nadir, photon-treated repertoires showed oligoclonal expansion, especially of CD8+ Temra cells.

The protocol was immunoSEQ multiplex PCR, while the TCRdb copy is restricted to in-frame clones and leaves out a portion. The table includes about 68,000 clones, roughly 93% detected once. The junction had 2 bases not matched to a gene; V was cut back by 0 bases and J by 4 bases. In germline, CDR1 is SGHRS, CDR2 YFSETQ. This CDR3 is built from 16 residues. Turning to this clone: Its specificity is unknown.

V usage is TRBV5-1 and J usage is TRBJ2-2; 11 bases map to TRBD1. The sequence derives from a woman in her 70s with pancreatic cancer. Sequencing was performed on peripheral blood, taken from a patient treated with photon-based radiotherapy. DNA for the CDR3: TGCGCCAGCAGCTTGGGGACAGGGGGCGGCACCGGGGAGCTGTTTTTT. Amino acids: CASSLGTGGGTGELFF.